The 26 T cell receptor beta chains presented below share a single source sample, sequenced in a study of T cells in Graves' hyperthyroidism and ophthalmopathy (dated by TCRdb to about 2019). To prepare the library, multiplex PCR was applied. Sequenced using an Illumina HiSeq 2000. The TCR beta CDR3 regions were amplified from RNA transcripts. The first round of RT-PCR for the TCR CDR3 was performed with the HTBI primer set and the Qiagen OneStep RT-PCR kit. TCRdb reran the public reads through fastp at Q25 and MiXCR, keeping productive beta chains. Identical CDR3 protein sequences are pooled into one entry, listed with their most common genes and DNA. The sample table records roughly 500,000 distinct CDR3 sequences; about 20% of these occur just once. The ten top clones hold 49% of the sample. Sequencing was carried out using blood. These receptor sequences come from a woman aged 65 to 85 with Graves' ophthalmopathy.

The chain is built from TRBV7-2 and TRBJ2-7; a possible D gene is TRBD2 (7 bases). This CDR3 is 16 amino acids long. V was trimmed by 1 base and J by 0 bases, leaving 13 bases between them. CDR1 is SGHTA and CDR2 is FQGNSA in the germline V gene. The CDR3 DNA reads TGTGCCAGCAGCTTAGTCGGGGGGCGAAGCTCCTACGAGCAGTACTTC. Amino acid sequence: CASSLVGGRSSYEQYF.

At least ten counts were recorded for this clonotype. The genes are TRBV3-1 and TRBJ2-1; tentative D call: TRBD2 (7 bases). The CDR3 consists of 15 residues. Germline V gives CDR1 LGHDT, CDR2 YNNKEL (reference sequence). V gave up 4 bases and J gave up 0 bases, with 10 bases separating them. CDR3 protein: CASSPRGASYNEQFF. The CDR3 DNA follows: TGTGCCAGCAGCCCCCGGGGGGCCTCCTACAATGAGCAGTTCTTC.

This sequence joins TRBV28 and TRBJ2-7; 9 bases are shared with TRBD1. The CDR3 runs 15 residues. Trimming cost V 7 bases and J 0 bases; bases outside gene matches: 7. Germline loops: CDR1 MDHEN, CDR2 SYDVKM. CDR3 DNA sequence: TGTGCCAGCACCCGACAGGGGGATCTCTCCTACGAGCAGTACTTC. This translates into CASTRQGDLSYEQYF.

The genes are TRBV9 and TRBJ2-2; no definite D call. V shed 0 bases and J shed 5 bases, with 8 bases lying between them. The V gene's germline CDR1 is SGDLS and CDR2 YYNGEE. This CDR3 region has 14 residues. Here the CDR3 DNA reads TGTGCCAGCAGCGTAGGAACCGTTACCGGGGAGCTGTTTTTT. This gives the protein CASSVGTVTGELFF.

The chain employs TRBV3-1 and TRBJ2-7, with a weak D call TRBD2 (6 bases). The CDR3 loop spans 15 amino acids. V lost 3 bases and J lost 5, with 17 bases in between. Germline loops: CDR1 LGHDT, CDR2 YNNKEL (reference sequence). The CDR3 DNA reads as TGTGCCAGCAGCCAGTCGGGCGGAGGGGTCGACGAGCAGTACTTC. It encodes CASSQSGGGVDEQYF.

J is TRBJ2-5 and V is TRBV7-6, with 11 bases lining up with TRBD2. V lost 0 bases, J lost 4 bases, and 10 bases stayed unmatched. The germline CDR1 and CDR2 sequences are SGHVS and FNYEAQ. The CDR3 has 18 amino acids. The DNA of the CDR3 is TGTGCCAGCAGCTTAGCCCCCTCCACTAGCGGGAGTAGAGAGACCCAGTACTTC. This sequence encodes CASSLAPSTSGSRETQYF.

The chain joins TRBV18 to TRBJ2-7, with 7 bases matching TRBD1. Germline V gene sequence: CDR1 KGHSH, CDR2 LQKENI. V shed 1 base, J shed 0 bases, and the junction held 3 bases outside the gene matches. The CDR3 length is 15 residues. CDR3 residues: CASSPHAGGSYEQYF. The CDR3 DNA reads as TGTGCCAGCTCACCACACGCAGGGGGCTCCTACGAGCAGTACTTC.

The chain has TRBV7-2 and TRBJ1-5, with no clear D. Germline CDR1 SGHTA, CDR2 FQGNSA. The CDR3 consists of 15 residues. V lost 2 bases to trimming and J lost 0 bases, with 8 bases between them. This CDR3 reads CASSLTGNSNQPQHF. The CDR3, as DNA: TGTGCCAGCAGCTTAACCGGAAATAGCAATCAGCCCCAGCATTTT.

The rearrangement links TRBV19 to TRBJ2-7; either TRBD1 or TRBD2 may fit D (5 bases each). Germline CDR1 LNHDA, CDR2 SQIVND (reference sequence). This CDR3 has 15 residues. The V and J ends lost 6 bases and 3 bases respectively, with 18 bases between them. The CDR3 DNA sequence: TGTGCCAGTAGCAGAGGTTGGGACCCCTACTACGAGCAGTACTTC. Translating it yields CASSRGWDPYYEQYF.

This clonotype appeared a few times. The CDR3 region is CSAKGLGTDTQYF. The CDR3 DNA reads as TGCAGTGCTAAAGGACTAGGCACAGATACGCAGTATTTT. V is TRBV20-1 and J is TRBJ2-3; 7 bases fit TRBD2. The CDR3 spans 13 residues. The trim removed 4 bases at V and 1 base at J, leaving 2 bases unmatched. From germline, CDR1 is DFQATT and CDR2 SNEGSKA (reference sequence).

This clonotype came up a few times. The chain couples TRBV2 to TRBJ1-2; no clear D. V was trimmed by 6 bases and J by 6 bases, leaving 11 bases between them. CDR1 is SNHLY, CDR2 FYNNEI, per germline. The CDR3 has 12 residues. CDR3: CASSSPYDGYTF. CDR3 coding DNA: TGTGCCAGCAGCTCGCCCTATGATGGCTACACCTTC.

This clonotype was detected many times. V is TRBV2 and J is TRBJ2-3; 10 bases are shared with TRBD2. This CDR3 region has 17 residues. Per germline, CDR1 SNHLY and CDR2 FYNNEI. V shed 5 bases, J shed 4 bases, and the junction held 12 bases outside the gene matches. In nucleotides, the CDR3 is TGTGCCAGCAGTTTAGGACCTAGCGGGAGAATGGCAGATACGCAGTATTTT. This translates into CASSLGPSGRMADTQYF.

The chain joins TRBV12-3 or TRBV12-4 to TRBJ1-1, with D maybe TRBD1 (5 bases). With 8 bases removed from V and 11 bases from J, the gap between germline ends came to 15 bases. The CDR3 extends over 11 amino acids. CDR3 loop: CASGMGLGAFF. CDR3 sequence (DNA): TGTGCCAGCGGTATGGGACTAGGGGCTTTCTTT.

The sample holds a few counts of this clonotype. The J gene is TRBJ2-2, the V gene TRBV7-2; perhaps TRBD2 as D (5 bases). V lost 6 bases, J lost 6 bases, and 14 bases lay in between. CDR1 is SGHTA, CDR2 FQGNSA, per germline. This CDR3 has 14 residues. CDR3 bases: TGTGCCAGCAGGCGGGCGGCACCCCCCGGGGAGCTGTTTTTT. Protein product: CASRRAAPPGELFF. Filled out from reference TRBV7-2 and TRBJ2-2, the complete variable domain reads GAGVSQSPSNKVTEKGKDVELRCDPISGHTALYWYRQSLGQGLEFLIYFQGNSAPDKSGLPSDRFSAERTGGSVSTLTIQRTQQEDSAVYLCASRRAAPPGELFFGEGSRLTVL.

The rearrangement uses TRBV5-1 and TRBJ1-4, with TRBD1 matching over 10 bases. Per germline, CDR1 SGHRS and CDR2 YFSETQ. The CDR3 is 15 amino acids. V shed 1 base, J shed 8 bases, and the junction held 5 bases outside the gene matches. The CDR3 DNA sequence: TGCGCCAGCAGCTTGTCCGGGACAGGGGAAGAAAAACTGTTTTTT. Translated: CASSLSGTGEEKLFF.

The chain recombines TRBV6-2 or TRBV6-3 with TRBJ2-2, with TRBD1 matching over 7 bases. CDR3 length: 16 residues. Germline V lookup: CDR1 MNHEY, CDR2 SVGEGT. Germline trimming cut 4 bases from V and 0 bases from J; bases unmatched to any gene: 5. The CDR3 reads CASSFRQGSNTGELFF. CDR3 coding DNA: TGTGCCAGCAGTTTCCGACAGGGATCGAACACCGGGGAGCTGTTTTTT.

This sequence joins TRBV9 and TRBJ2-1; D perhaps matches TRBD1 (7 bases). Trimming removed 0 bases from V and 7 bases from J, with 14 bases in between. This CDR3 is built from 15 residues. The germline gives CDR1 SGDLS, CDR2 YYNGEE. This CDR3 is CASSVEGAGTNEQFF. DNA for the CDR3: TGTGCCAGCAGCGTAGAGGGGGCGGGGACGAATGAGCAGTTCTTC.

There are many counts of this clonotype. CDR3 in amino acids: CASSSDGQETQYF. CDR3 nucleotide sequence: TGTGCCAGCAGCTCGGACGGACAAGAGACCCAGTACTTC. The chain couples TRBV11-2 to TRBJ2-5, with D hard to call. Per the germline V gene, CDR1 is SGHAT and CDR2 is FQNNGV. Trimming took off 4 bases at V and 2 bases at J, with 8 bases between the two ends. The CDR3 consists of 13 residues. Together with reference TRBV11-2 and TRBJ2-5, the CDR3 gives the full variable domain: EAGVAQSPRYKIIEKRQSVAFWCNPISGHATLYWYQQILGQGPKLLIQFQNNGVVDDSQLPKDRFSAERLKGVDSTLKIQPAKLEDSAVYLCASSSDGQETQYFGPGTRLLVL.

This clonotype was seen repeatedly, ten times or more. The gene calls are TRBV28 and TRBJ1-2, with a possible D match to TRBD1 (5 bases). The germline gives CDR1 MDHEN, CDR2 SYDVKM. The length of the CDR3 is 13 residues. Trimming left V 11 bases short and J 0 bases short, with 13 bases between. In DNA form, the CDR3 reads TGTGCCGGTTCAGGGTTCACTAACTATGGCTACACCTTC. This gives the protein CAGSGFTNYGYTF.

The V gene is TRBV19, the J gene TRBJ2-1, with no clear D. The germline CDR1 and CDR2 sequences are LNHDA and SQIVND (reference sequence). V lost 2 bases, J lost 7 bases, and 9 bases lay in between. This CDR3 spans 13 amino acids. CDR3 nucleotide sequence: TGTGCCAGTAGTATAATTCAGCGTAATGAGCAGTTCTTC. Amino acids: CASSIIQRNEQFF.

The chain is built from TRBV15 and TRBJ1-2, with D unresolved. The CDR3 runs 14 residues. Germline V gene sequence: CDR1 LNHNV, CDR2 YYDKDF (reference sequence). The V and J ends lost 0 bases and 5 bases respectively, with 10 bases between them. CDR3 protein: CATSRDSPSYGYTF. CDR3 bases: TGTGCCACCAGCAGAGATTCACCCAGTTATGGCTACACCTTC.

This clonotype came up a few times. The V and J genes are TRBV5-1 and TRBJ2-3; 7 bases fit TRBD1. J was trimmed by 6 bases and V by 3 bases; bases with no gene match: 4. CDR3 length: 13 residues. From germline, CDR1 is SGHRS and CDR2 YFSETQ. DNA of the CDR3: TGCGCCAGCAGCTACGGGACAGACGATACGCAGTATTTT. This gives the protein CASSYGTDDTQYF.

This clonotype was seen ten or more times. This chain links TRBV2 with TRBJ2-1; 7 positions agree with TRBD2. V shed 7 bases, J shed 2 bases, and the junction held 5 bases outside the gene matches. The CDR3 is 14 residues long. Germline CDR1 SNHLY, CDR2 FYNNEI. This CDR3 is CASKGTTPYNEQFF. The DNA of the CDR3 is TGTGCCAGCAAGGGGACTACACCCTACAATGAGCAGTTCTTC.

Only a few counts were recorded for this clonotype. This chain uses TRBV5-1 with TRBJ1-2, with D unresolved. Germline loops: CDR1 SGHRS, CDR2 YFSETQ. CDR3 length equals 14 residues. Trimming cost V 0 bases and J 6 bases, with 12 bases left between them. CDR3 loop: CASSLAGQSNGYTF. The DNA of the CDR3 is TGCGCCAGCAGCTTGGCCGGGCAGAGCAATGGCTACACCTTC.

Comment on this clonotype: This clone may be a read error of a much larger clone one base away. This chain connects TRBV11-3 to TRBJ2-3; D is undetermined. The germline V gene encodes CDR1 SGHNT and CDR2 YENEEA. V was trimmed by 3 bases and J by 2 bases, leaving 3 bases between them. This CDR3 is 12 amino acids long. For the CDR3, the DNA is TGTGCCAGCAGCTTCGACACAGATACGCAGTATTTT. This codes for CASSFDTDTQYF.

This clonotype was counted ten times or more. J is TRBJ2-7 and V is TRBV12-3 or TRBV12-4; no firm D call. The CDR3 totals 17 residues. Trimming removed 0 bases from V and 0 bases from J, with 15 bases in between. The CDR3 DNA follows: TGTGCCAGCAGTTTAGCGGAGTCTTGGGCAGCCTCCTACGAGCAGTACTTC. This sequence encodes CASSLAESWAASYEQYF.